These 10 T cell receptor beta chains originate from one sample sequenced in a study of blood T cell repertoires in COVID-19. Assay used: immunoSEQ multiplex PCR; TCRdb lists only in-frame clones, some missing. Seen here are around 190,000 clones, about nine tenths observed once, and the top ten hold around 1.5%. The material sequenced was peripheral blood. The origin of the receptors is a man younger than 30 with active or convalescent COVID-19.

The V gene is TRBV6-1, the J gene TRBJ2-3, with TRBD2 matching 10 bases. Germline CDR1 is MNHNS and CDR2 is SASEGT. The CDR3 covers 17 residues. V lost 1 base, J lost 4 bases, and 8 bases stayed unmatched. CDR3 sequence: CASSEGSSGSWADTQYF. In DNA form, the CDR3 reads TGTGCCAGCAGTGAAGGTTCTAGCGGGAGTTGGGCAGATACGCAGTATTTT.

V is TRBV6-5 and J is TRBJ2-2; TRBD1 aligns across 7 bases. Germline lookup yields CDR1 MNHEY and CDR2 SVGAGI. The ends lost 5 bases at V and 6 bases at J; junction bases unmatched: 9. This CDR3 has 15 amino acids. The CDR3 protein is CASSTVWDRPGELFF. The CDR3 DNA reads TGTGCCAGCAGTACCGTTTGGGACAGACCCGGGGAGCTGTTTTTT.

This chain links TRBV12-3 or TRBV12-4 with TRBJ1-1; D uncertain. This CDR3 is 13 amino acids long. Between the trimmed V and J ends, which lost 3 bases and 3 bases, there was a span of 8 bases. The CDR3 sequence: CASSLWGDTEAFF. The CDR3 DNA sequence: TGTGCCAGCAGTTTGTGGGGAGACACTGAAGCTTTCTTT.

CDR3 residues: CASKTGGTIGNTIYF. The DNA of the CDR3 is TGTGCCAGTAAGACAGGGGGAACGATTGGAAACACCATATATTTT. V gene TRBV19 combines with J gene TRBJ1-3; 9 bases are a match to TRBD1. V trimming: 7 bases; J trimming: 3 bases; junction bases outside the gene matches: 7. The CDR3 spans 15 residues. The germline gives CDR1 LNHDA, CDR2 SQIVND (reference sequence). The variable domain in full, completed from reference TRBV19 and TRBJ1-3, reads DGGITQSPKYLFRKEGQNVTLSCEQNLNHDAMYWYRQDPGQGLRLIYYSQIVNDFQKGDIAEGYSVSREKKESFPLTVTSAQKNPTAFYLCASKTGGTIGNTIYFGEGSWLTVV.

CDR3 nucleotide sequence: TGCGCCAGCAGCCACGGGACAGCTAACTATGGCTACACCTTC. Translation gives CASSHGTANYGYTF. The rearrangement joins TRBV4-3 to TRBJ1-2; TRBD1 aligns across 7 bases. V was pared by 3 bases and J by 0 bases, with 1 base of the junction left unmatched. CDR1 is LGHNA, CDR2 YSLEER, per germline. CDR3 length equals 14 residues.

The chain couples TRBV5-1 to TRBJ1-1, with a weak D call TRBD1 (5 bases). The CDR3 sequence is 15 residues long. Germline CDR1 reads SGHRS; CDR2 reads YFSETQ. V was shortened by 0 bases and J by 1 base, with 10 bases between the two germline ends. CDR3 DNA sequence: TGCGCCAGCAGCTTGGATGGGGGGGAGAACACTGAAGCTTTCTTT. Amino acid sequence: CASSLDGGENTEAFF.

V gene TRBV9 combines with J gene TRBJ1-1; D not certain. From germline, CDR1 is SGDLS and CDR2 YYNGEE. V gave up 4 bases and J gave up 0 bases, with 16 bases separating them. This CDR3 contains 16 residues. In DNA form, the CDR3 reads TGTGCCAGCAGCCCCCAGGCAGATAGTATGAACACTGAAGCTTTCTTT. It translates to CASSPQADSMNTEAFF.

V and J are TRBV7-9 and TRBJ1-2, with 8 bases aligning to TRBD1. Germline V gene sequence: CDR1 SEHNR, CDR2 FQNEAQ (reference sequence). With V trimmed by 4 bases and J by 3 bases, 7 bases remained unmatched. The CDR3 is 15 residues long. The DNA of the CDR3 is TGTGCCAGCAGCTACCGCGGGACAGGAGACTATGGCTACACCTTC. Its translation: CASSYRGTGDYGYTF.

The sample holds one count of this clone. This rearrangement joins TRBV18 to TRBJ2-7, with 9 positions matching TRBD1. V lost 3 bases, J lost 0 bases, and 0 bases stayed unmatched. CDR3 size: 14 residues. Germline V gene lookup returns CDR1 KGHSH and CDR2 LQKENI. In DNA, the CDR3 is TGTGCCAGCTCACCGGGACAGGGCTCCTACGAGCAGTACTTC. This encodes CASSPGQGSYEQYF.

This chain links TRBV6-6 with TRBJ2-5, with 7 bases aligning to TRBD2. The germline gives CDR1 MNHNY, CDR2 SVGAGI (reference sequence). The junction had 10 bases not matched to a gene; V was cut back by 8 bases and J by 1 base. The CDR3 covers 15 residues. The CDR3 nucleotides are TGTGCCAGCCAGGAGGGAGCGGGATCCCAAGAGACCCAGTACTTC. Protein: CASQEGAGSQETQYF.